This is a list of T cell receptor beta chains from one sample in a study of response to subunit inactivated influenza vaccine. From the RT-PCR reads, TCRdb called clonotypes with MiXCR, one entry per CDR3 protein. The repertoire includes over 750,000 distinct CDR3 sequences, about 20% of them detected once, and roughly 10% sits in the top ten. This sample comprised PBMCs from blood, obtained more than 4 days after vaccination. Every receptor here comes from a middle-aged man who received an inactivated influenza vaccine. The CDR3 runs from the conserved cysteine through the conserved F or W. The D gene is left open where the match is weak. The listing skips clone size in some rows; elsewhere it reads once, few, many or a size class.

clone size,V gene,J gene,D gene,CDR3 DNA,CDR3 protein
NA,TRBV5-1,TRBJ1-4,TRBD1,TGCGCCAGCAGCAGAGATACCGGGACAGGAACTGAAAAACTGTTTTTT,CASSRDTGTGTEKLFF
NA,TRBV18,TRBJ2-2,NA,TGTGCCAGCTCACCACCGTGGCCCGGGGAGCTGTTTTTT,CASSPPWPGELFF
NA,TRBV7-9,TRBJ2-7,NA,TGTGCCAGCAGCTTAGGACAGACAACCTCCTACGAGCAGTACTTC,CASSLGQTTSYEQYF
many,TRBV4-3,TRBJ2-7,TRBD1,TGTGCCAGCAGCCGGGACAGGGCCTACGAGCAGTACTTC,CASSRDRAYEQYF
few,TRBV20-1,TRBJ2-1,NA,TGCAGTGCTAGAGATCATTCGCGAAATGAGCAGTTCTTC,CSARDHSRNEQFF
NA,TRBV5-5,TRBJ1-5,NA,TGTGCCAGCAGCTTGGCCGGGGCAGTCAATCAGCCCCAGCATTTT,CASSLAGAVNQPQHF
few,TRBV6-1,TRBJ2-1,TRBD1,TGTGCCAGCAGTCATAGACAGGGGGGGAGGAATGAGCAGTTCTTC,CASSHRQGGRNEQFF
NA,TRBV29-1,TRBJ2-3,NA,TGCAGCTCCCGGGGCGTCGGCACAGATACGCAGTATTTT,CSSRGVGTDTQYF
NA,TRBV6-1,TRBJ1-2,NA,TGTGCCAGTCGCCTAGGGACGGCCAACTATGGCTACACCTTC,CASRLGTANYGYTF
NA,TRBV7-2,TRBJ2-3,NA,TGTGCCAGCAGCGAGGGGACTAGCACAGATACGCAGTATTTT,CASSEGTSTDTQYF
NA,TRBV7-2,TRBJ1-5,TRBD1,TGTGCCAGCAGCTTCACAGGGGGCGTTGGTCAGCCCCAGCATTTT,CASSFTGGVGQPQHF
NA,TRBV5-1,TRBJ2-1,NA,TGCGCCAGCGGTGCGGACAGCTCCTACAATGAGCAGTTCTTC,CASGADSSYNEQFF
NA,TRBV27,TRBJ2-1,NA,TGTGCCAGCAGTTTATCAGTGGACATCTACAATGAGCAGTTCTTC,CASSLSVDIYNEQFF
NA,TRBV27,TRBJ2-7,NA,TGTGCCAGCAGTTTAATAGTCGGGAGCTCCTACGAGCAGTACTTC,CASSLIVGSSYEQYF
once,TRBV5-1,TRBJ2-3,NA,TGCGCCAGCAGCTATGAGGGACGGACGACATTAAGCACAGATACGCAGTATTTT,CASSYEGRTTLSTDTQYF
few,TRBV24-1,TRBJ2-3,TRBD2,TGTGCCACCAGTGATGAGCCGGGAGGAGATACGCAGTATTTT,CATSDEPGGDTQYF